The T cell receptor (beta chain) under discussion was sequenced for a study of blood T cell repertoires in COVID-19. Study-level information: COVID-19 samples from acute and convalescent phases originated in the United States, Italy and Spain.

Per the original methods: Cell counts per sample came from amplifying reference gene primers. Clones were sequenced by immunoSEQ multiplex PCR, and TCRdb holds only the in-frame ones, with some missing. V, J and clone size are taken as reported in that table, and D and trimming were inferred from the DNA itself. This table has approximately 300,000 clones, about 90% appearing once. The study recruited people aged roughly 18 to 95 years across around 23 US areas. Symptom resolution, clearance, or two negative PCRs marked donors in Cohort 3 as recovered. The sequenced sample consisted of PBMCs or T cells enriched from blood (not recorded which). This TCR was sampled from a woman younger than 45 who had recovered from COVID-19.

The CDR3 region has the DNA TGCGCCAGCAGCTCCCCTATGGAGGACGAGCGGAACACTGAAGCTTTCTTT. Its translation: CASSSPMEDERNTEAFF. The V call is TRBV5-1, the J call TRBJ1-1; D unclear. The germline CDR1 and CDR2 sequences are SGHRS and YFSETQ. The CDR3 is 17 amino acids. Trimming took off 3 bases at V and 1 base at J, with 19 bases between the two ends.